The clone carrying this T cell receptor beta chain was detected ten times or more. Its antigen is not identified. This record belongs to a study of T cells in Graves' hyperthyroidism and ophthalmopathy. Study-level information: The blood sample was taken at first diagnosis, before treatment began.

What was amplified from RNA transcripts were TCR beta CDR3 regions. HTBI primers were the set used in a first-round RT-PCR of the TCR CDR3. TCRdb re-called the multiplex PCR reads with MiXCR, one entry per CDR3 protein. The data contain hundreds of thousands of distinct CDR3 sequences, roughly 15% of them singletons. Isolation of PBMCs was performed on 8.5 to 10 ml fresh peripheral blood. The CDR3 totals 11 residues. The germline V gene has CDR1 DFQATT and CDR2 SNEGSKA (reference sequence). Trimming took 6 bases from V and 6 from J, leaving 12 bases between them. Whole-study findings and limits: In the blood, most expanded thyroid clonotypes above 0.001 appeared as well. It was a median approximately 7.1 months before onset that the model predicted ophthalmopathy.

The chain employs TRBV20-1 and TRBJ2-7; D unclear. The material sequenced was blood. The clonotype originates from a woman in her forties with Graves' ophthalmopathy. Here the CDR3 DNA reads TGCAGTGCCCCGATCTACGGCGAGCAGTACTTC. Translated: CSAPIYGEQYF.